These 18 T cell receptor beta chains originate from one sample sequenced in a study of T cell responses to AZD1222 COVID-19 vaccine. Clones were read by immunoSEQ multiplex PCR, and TCRdb kept only the in-frame ones, dropping some. This repertoire shows about 160,000 clones, 85% to 95% found once; its top ten account for about 4.2%. The specimen was peripheral blood, collected on day 0 of AZD1222 vaccination. The receptors stem from an adult in good health.

The J gene is TRBJ1-3, the V gene TRBV18; D ambiguous. V was cut by 4 bases and J by 2 bases, with 15 bases left in between. Germline V lookup: CDR1 KGHSH, CDR2 LQKENI. The CDR3 length is 16 residues. The CDR3 nucleotides are TGTGCCAGCTCACTTCAGCGAACCCCAGCTGGAAACACCATATATTTT. It is translated as CASSLQRTPAGNTIYF.

This clone turned up a few times. The chain links TRBV4-1 to TRBJ1-3; D unclear. This CDR3 is 15 amino acids long. Trimming cost V 0 bases and J 4 bases, with 10 bases left between them. Looked up from germline, CDR1 is MGHRA and CDR2 is YSYEKL. Here the CDR3 reads CASSQDAGSGNTIYF. The CDR3 bases are TGCGCCAGCAGCCAAGATGCGGGGTCCGGAAACACCATATATTTT.

This chain uses TRBV6-5 with TRBJ2-1; TRBD2 aligns across 9 bases. Trimming cost V 6 bases and J 5 bases; bases outside gene matches: 8. Germline V lookup: CDR1 MNHEY, CDR2 SVGAGI. CDR3 size: 15 residues. This CDR3 reads CASRPGLAGNNEQFF. The DNA of the CDR3 is TGTGCCAGCAGGCCTGGGCTAGCGGGAAACAATGAGCAGTTCTTC.

This clone was observed once. The chain carries TRBV2 and TRBJ1-2, with TRBD1 identical over 7 bases. CDR1 SNHLY and CDR2 FYNNEI come from the germline V gene. V was pared by 10 bases and J by 4 bases, with 6 bases of the junction left unmatched. The CDR3 totals 12 residues. CDR3 DNA sequence: TGTGCCACCTCGGACAGGTTCTATGGCTACACCTTC. As protein: CATSDRFYGYTF.

V usage is TRBV7-3 and J usage is TRBJ1-6; no clear D gene. The germline V and J ends were trimmed by 7 bases and 8 bases, with 21 bases remaining between them. Germline V gives CDR1 SGHTA, CDR2 FQGTGA. The CDR3 runs 16 residues. The CDR3: CASTITRLLRDSPLHF. The CDR3 coding sequence is TGTGCCAGCACCATAACCAGGTTACTACGGGATTCACCCCTCCACTTT.

This rearrangement joins TRBV11-3 to TRBJ1-2; 10 positions match TRBD1. The CDR3 is made up of 14 amino acids. V lost 4 bases, J lost 2 bases, and 1 base stayed unmatched. Looked up from germline, CDR1 is SGHNT and CDR2 is YENEEA. CDR3 in amino acids: CASSSGQGNYGYTF. The CDR3 DNA reads as TGTGCCAGCAGCTCGGGACAGGGGAACTATGGCTACACCTTC.

The chain has TRBV15 and TRBJ1-1; D uncertain. Trimming removed 0 bases from V and 0 bases from J, with 2 bases in between. Per the germline V gene, CDR1 is LNHNV and CDR2 is YYDKDF (reference sequence). This CDR3 is 13 amino acids long. CDR3 protein: CATSRDLNTEAFF. CDR3 nucleotide sequence: TGTGCCACCAGCAGAGATTTGAACACTGAAGCTTTCTTT.

The rearrangement joins TRBV9 to TRBJ1-5, with D maybe TRBD1 (5 bases). Between the trimmed V and J ends, which lost 2 bases and 6 bases, there was a span of 9 bases. Germline V gene sequence: CDR1 SGDLS, CDR2 YYNGEE. This CDR3 has 13 amino acids. CDR3 in amino acids: CASSVRGTQPQHF. The CDR3 coding sequence is TGTGCCAGCAGCGTCCGAGGGACTCAGCCCCAGCATTTT.

The V gene is TRBV19, the J gene TRBJ2-1, with TRBD2 matching over 7 bases. The CDR3 contains 15 residues. V was pared by 8 bases and J by 4 bases, with 11 bases of the junction left unmatched. Germline V gives CDR1 LNHDA, CDR2 SQIVND (reference sequence). The CDR3 nucleotides read TGTGCCAGTTCCCCTAGCGGAAGACTTTACAATGAGCAGTTCTTC. Its protein is CASSPSGRLYNEQFF.

This chain uses TRBV18 with TRBJ1-3; weak D call: TRBD1 (5 bases). From germline, CDR1 is KGHSH and CDR2 LQKENI. Between the trimmed V and J ends, which lost 2 bases and 0 bases, there was a span of 14 bases. The CDR3 length is 17 residues. DNA for the CDR3: TGTGCCAGCTCACCAACGGACACCCGTGTCTCTGGAAACACCATATATTTT. Amino acid sequence: CASSPTDTRVSGNTIYF. The full variable domain, with the rest looked up from reference TRBV18 and TRBJ1-3, is NAGVMQNPRHLVRRRGQEARLRCSPMKGHSHVYWYRQLPEEGLKFMVYLQKENIIDESGMPKERFSAEFPKEGPSILRIQQVVRGDSAAYFCASSPTDTRVSGNTIYFGEGSWLTVV.

This chain connects TRBV6-5 to TRBJ1-5, with 7 nucleotides matching TRBD1. CDR3 size: 13 residues. With V trimmed by 7 bases and J by 7 bases, 7 bases remained unmatched. CDR1 MNHEY and CDR2 SVGAGI come from the germline V gene. CDR3 protein: CASTPQGRQPQHF. The CDR3 nucleotides read TGTGCCAGCACCCCACAGGGGCGCCAGCCCCAGCATTTT.

The V and J genes are TRBV7-9 and TRBJ1-3; D not resolved. Trimming shortened V by 7 bases and J by 0 bases, and 13 bases separated the two germline ends. The CDR3 is 15 residues long. Germline V CDR1 and CDR2: SEHNR, FQNEAQ (reference sequence). CDR3 amino acids: CASNPAGVSGNTIYF. DNA of the CDR3: TGTGCCAGCAACCCCGCTGGGGTCTCTGGAAACACCATATATTTT.

The rearrangement uses TRBV28 and TRBJ2-5; TRBD2 matches 14 bases. CDR1 and CDR2 (germline): MDHEN, SYDVKM. V shed 3 bases, J shed 3 bases, and the junction held 3 bases outside the gene matches. The CDR3 is made up of 16 amino acids. CDR3 loop: CASSLLTSGREETQYF. The CDR3 DNA sequence: TGTGCCAGCAGTTTGCTGACTAGCGGGAGGGAAGAGACCCAGTACTTC.

The V gene is TRBV5-8, the J gene TRBJ2-5, with unresolved D. Trimming left V 1 base short and J 1 base short, with 8 bases between. The V gene's germline CDR1 is SGHTS and CDR2 YDEGEE. This CDR3 spans 14 amino acids. The CDR3 protein is CASSLPRRQETQYF. CDR3 in DNA: TGTGCCAGCAGCTTGCCTCGACGCCAAGAGACCCAGTACTTC.

The chain is built from TRBV5-8 and TRBJ1-5; D is undetermined. CDR1 and CDR2 from the germline V gene are SGHTS and YDEGEE. V was shortened by 4 bases and J by 5 bases, with 13 bases between the two germline ends. The CDR3 consists of 14 residues. CDR3 bases: TGTGCCAGCAGCCCCACCGAGGGCCATCAGCCCCAGCATTTT. It specifies CASSPTEGHQPQHF.

The chain has TRBV5-1 and TRBJ1-1; weak D call: TRBD1 (5 bases). Germline CDR1 reads SGHRS; CDR2 reads YFSETQ. The CDR3 covers 14 residues. Trimming removed 4 bases at V and 8 bases at J, with 18 bases between. Here the CDR3 DNA reads TGCGCCAGCAGCCGGGACCGACTTGAGGGGGAAGCTTTCTTT. It codes for CASSRDRLEGEAFF.

In DNA, the CDR3 is TGTGCCAGCTCCCCCGGGACAAACTATGGCTACACCTTC. Protein sequence: CASSPGTNYGYTF. The chain employs TRBV18 and TRBJ1-2; possible D gene TRBD1, 6 bases. The CDR3 length is 13 residues. The germline CDR1 and CDR2 sequences are KGHSH and LQKENI. Trimming removed 6 bases at V and 2 bases at J, with 10 bases between.

The chain is built from TRBV28 and TRBJ1-4; 9 positions agree with TRBD1. V gave up 7 bases and J gave up 10 bases; unmatched junction bases: 7. The CDR3 covers 13 residues. The V gene's germline CDR1 is MDHEN and CDR2 SYDVKM. CDR3: CASKRTGVGKLFF. The CDR3 coding sequence is TGTGCCAGCAAACGGACAGGGGTCGGAAAACTGTTTTTT.